Presented here are 16 T cell receptor beta chains from one specimen sequenced in a study of T cells in Graves' hyperthyroidism and ophthalmopathy. The CDR3 regions of TCR beta were amplified from RNA transcripts. The HTBI primer set served for first-round RT-PCR of the TCR CDR3. From the multiplex PCR reads, TCRdb called clonotypes with MiXCR, one entry per CDR3 protein. The sample lists more than 500,000 distinct CDR3 sequences, roughly 14% occurring once. Sequencing was performed on blood. All receptors come from a woman aged 40 to 50 with Graves' ophthalmopathy.

This clonotype was counted ten times or more. The chain uses TRBV20-1 and TRBJ2-7; D is possibly TRBD2 (5 bases). Germline V gene sequence: CDR1 DFQATT, CDR2 SNEGSKA (reference sequence). Trimming left V 3 bases short and J 4 bases short, with 10 bases between. The CDR3 consists of 12 residues. CDR3 nucleotide sequence: TGCAGTGCTAGCGAGGGCTTATACGAGCAGTACTTC. Translated, it gives CSASEGLYEQYF.

This clonotype has at least ten counts. The chain couples TRBV6-1 to TRBJ2-7; 16 bases align to TRBD2. CDR3 size: 16 residues. Trimming took 6 bases from V and 5 from J; bases not matched to a gene: 7. Germline CDR1 reads MNHNS; CDR2 reads SASEGT. CDR3 nucleotides: TGTGCCAGCAGCCACGGGACTAGCGGGAGGGGAAACGAGCAGTACTTC. Protein: CASSHGTSGRGNEQYF.

Many counts were recorded for this clonotype. This chain links TRBV10-3 with TRBJ1-2; maybe TRBD1 (5 bases). From germline, CDR1 is ENHRY and CDR2 SYGVKD. Deletions cut 3 bases from V and 1 base from J, with 9 bases between. The CDR3 is 14 amino acids. For the CDR3, the DNA is TGTGCCATCAGTGATCGGGGCCTTAACTATGGCTACACCTTC. Translated, it gives CAISDRGLNYGYTF.

Ten or more counts support this clonotype. The gene calls are TRBV7-8 and TRBJ2-4; D perhaps matches TRBD1 (5 bases). Trimming shortened V by 1 base and J by 3 bases, and 16 bases separated the two germline ends. This CDR3 comprises 17 residues. Germline V gene data show CDR1 as SGHVS and CDR2 as FQNEAQ. The CDR3 region is CASSLDGLGQDKNIQYF. CDR3 sequence (DNA): TGTGCCAGCAGCTTAGATGGGTTGGGGCAGGACAAAAACATTCAGTACTTC.

This clonotype was seen repeatedly, ten times or more. V and J are TRBV29-1 and TRBJ2-7, with 7 bases aligning to TRBD1. Germline CDR1 is SQVTM and CDR2 is ANQGSEA. The CDR3 is 12 residues long. V shed 0 bases and J 13 bases; nucleotides not matched to a gene: 9. CDR3 in DNA: TGCAGCGTTGAAGAGGCGACAGGGACGGTTTACTTC. Translating it yields CSVEEATGTVYF.

This clonotype was seen only a few times. This rearrangement joins TRBV12-3 or TRBV12-4 to TRBJ1-1, with D maybe TRBD1 (6 bases). Trimming left V 7 bases short and J 4 bases short, with 19 bases between. The CDR3 consists of 15 residues. The CDR3 coding sequence is TGTGCCAGCACCTCCTGGGGGGGCACAGGCACTGAAGCTTTCTTT. Translated, it gives CASTSWGGTGTEAFF.

This clonotype was recorded many times. V gene TRBV20-1 combines with J gene TRBJ2-5, with 7 bases that match TRBD2. CDR1 DFQATT and CDR2 SNEGSKA come from the germline V gene (reference sequence). The CDR3 contains 13 residues. V was pared by 3 bases and J by 2 bases, with 3 bases of the junction left unmatched. For the CDR3, the DNA is TGCAGTGCTAGGGGGACTAATCAAGAGACCCAGTACTTC. Translating gives CSARGTNQETQYF.

This clonotype came up many times. The chain carries TRBV11-1 and TRBJ1-2; D may be TRBD1 (6 bases). Trimming took 5 bases from V and 4 from J, leaving 14 bases between them. Germline CDR1 SGHAT, CDR2 FQDESV (reference sequence). The CDR3 length is 14 residues. DNA for the CDR3: TGTGCCAGCAGCCACCTCGAGGGGGTCTATGGCTACACCTTC. Translation: CASSHLEGVYGYTF.

The CDR3 sequence is CASSSSLAGETQYF. The CDR3, as DNA: TGCGCCAGCAGCTCGTCTCTGGCGGGAGAGACCCAGTACTTC. The V and J genes are TRBV5-1 and TRBJ2-5, with D maybe TRBD2 (5 bases). The CDR3 is 14 amino acids. CDR1 and CDR2 from the germline V gene are SGHRS and YFSETQ. With 3 bases removed from V and 4 bases from J, the gap between germline ends came to 13 bases.

At least ten counts were recorded for this clonotype. The V gene is TRBV28, the J gene TRBJ1-2; D might be TRBD1 (5 bases). This CDR3 has 15 residues. Germline assignment: CDR1 MDHEN and CDR2 SYDVKM. Trimming removed 6 bases at V and 5 bases at J, with 19 bases between. The CDR3 loop is CASSDYPGLLYGYTF. In DNA, the CDR3 is TGTGCCAGCAGCGACTATCCGGGACTCCTTTATGGCTACACCTTC.

The V gene is TRBV7-2, the J gene TRBJ2-6; no clear D gene. Germline values: CDR1 SGHTA, CDR2 FQGNSA. The CDR3 is made up of 14 amino acids. Deletions cut 4 bases from V and 0 bases from J, with 4 bases between. CDR3 sequence (DNA): TGTGCCAGCAGCTCTAGCTCTGGGGCCAACGTCCTGACTTTC. Translated, it gives CASSSSSGANVLTF.

This clonotype was observed many times. The rearrangement links TRBV29-1 to TRBJ1-1, with TRBD1 as a possible D gene (5 bases). Looked up from germline, CDR1 is SQVTM and CDR2 is ANQGSEA. Trimming cost V 4 bases and J 1 base, with 10 bases left between them. The CDR3 contains 13 residues. CDR3 bases: TGCAGCGTTGGGCGTGGGACGAACACTGAAGCTTTCTTT. Amino acid sequence: CSVGRGTNTEAFF.

This clonotype was detected ten times or more. V usage is TRBV11-1 and J usage is TRBJ2-7; 13 positions match TRBD2. The CDR3 has 16 residues. Germline V gene data show CDR1 as SGHAT and CDR2 as FQDESV (reference sequence). V gave up 5 bases and J gave up 3 bases; unmatched junction bases: 7. The CDR3 region has the DNA TGTGCCAGCAGCCCGCGGACTAGCGGGAGCCTCTACGAGCAGTACTTC. It yields the protein CASSPRTSGSLYEQYF.

This clonotype was found many times. The V gene is TRBV28, the J gene TRBJ1-1, with D hard to call. CDR3 length: 14 amino acids. The V and J ends lost 7 bases and 4 bases respectively, with 16 bases between them. The germline gives CDR1 MDHEN, CDR2 SYDVKM. The CDR3 protein is CASNINSVSTEAFF. Here the CDR3 DNA reads TGTGCCAGCAACATCAATAGTGTAAGCACTGAAGCTTTCTTT. The whole variable domain, filled in from reference TRBV28 and TRBJ1-1, reads DVKVTQSSRYLVKRTGEKVFLECVQDMDHENMFWYRQDPGLGLRLIYFSYDVKMKEKGDIPEGYSVSREKKERFSLILESASTNQTSMYLCASNINSVSTEAFFGQGTRLTVV.

This clonotype was detected ten times or more. The chain combines TRBV15 with TRBJ2-7; 12 bases line up with TRBD2. CDR3 length: 16 residues. With V trimmed by 5 bases and J by 2 bases, 7 bases remained unmatched. CDR1 LNHNV and CDR2 YYDKDF come from the germline V gene (reference sequence). In DNA, the CDR3 is TGTGCCACCAGCTCTAAACTAGCGGGAGGAACCTACGAGCAGTACTTC. Translating it yields CATSSKLAGGTYEQYF. The full variable domain, with the rest looked up from reference TRBV15 and TRBJ2-7, is DAMVIQNPRYQVTQFGKPVTLSCSQTLNHNVMYWYQQKSSQAPKLLFHYYDKDFNNEADTPDNFQSRRPNTSFCFLDIRSPGLGDTAMYLCATSSKLAGGTYEQYFGPGTRLTVT.

This clonotype was recorded at least ten times. At one of its ends the junction is not consistent with the germline gene, which may arise from a read error. The rearrangement uses TRBV3-1 and TRBJ2-5; 10 bases line up with TRBD1. Per the germline V gene, CDR1 is LGHDT and CDR2 is YNNKEL (reference sequence). The CDR3 totals 15 residues. For the CDR3, the DNA is TGTGCCAGCAGCCAAGAGGGGACAGGGGAAGAGAACCAGTACTTC. Translating gives CASSQEGTGEENQYF.